The 29 T cell receptor beta chains given below trace back to one sample, sequenced in a study of T cell responses to AZD1222 COVID-19 vaccine. This table comes from immunoSEQ multiplex PCR, and its TCRdb copy is limited to in-frame clones, with some not included. The profile shows about 140,000 clones, about 90% of them singletons. The starting material was peripheral blood, obtained on day 0 of AZD1222 vaccination. These receptors were obtained from an adult in good health.

V usage is TRBV6-5 and J usage is TRBJ1-1; a possible D gene is TRBD1 (6 bases). With 1 base removed from V and 11 bases from J, the gap between germline ends came to 14 bases. The CDR3 is 13 residues long. Germline CDR1 MNHEY, CDR2 SVGAGI. This CDR3 reads CASSYFLGARAFF. CDR3 DNA sequence: TGTGCCAGCAGTTACTTTTTGGGGGCGAGGGCTTTCTTT.

This clone showed up just a few times. The rearrangement joins TRBV4-2 to TRBJ1-2, with a possible D match to TRBD1 (5 bases). This CDR3 has 16 residues. V was trimmed by 4 bases and J by 5 bases, leaving 20 bases between them. Germline CDR1 and CDR2: LGHNA and YNFKEQ. For the CDR3, the DNA is TGTGCCAGCAGCCTCGGGGAGGGGCCTCGGAGTTATGGCTACACCTTC. The encoded protein is CASSLGEGPRSYGYTF.

The chain is built from TRBV5-1 and TRBJ1-3; D uncertain. V lost 5 bases, J lost 4 bases, and 10 bases lay in between. This CDR3 is 13 amino acids long. Germline values: CDR1 SGHRS, CDR2 YFSETQ. CDR3 nucleotide sequence: TGCGCCAGCAGGGTAGAATCCGGAAACACCATATATTTT. The encoded protein is CASRVESGNTIYF.

The rearrangement uses TRBV28 and TRBJ2-1, with a weak D call TRBD2 (6 bases). This CDR3 region has 15 residues. The V end was cut by 2 bases, the J end by 4 bases, with 12 bases between. Germline-derived CDR1 and CDR2 are MDHEN and SYDVKM. CDR3 protein: CASSLSRGRYNEQFF. The CDR3, as DNA: TGTGCCAGCAGTTTAAGCCGGGGGAGATACAATGAGCAGTTCTTC.

This clone showed up just a few times. The rearrangement uses TRBV2 and TRBJ2-1; 11 nucleotides line up with TRBD2. V lost 5 bases and J lost 3; bases outside the gene matches: 9. The CDR3 extends over 17 amino acids. Germline V gene lookup returns CDR1 SNHLY and CDR2 FYNNEI. For the CDR3, the DNA is TGTGCCAGCAGTTACTCCGGACTAGCGGGTATCTACAATGAGCAGTTCTTC. This gives the protein CASSYSGLAGIYNEQFF.

The CDR3 region is CASSSGVGYTF. The CDR3 DNA is TGTGCCAGCAGCTCAGGGGTTGGCTACACCTTC. The chain carries TRBV11-2 and TRBJ1-2; tentatively, D is TRBD1 (6 bases). Germline values: CDR1 SGHAT, CDR2 FQNNGV. The length of the CDR3 is 11 residues. V lost 4 bases and J lost 7, with 7 bases in between. The full variable domain, completed using reference TRBV11-2 and TRBJ1-2, is EAGVAQSPRYKIIEKRQSVAFWCNPISGHATLYWYQQILGQGPKLLIQFQNNGVVDDSQLPKDRFSAERLKGVDSTLKIQPAKLEDSAVYLCASSSGVGYTFGSGTRLTVV.

This sequence joins TRBV6-2 or TRBV6-3 and TRBJ2-2, with 9 bases identical to TRBD2. CDR1 is MNHEY, CDR2 SVGEGT, per germline. The CDR3 consists of 19 residues. The ends lost 2 bases at V and 4 bases at J; junction bases unmatched: 14. CDR3 nucleotides: TGTGCCAGCAGTTACCGATTCCTGCGGGAGGGCCTTGGCACCGGGGAGCTGTTTTTT. The encoded protein is CASSYRFLREGLGTGELFF.

The gene calls are TRBV5-4 and TRBJ1-6, with D perhaps matching TRBD1 (6 bases). This CDR3 region has 16 residues. Germline values: CDR1 SGHNT, CDR2 YYREEE (reference sequence). The V end was cut by 6 bases, the J end by 0 bases, with 13 bases between. DNA for the CDR3: TGTGCCAGCACATCCGACAGGAGCTCCTATAATTCACCCCTCCACTTT. Translated: CASTSDRSSYNSPLHF.

The rearrangement uses TRBV19 and TRBJ1-2; 9 positions match TRBD1. The CDR3 consists of 13 residues. Losses at the gene ends were 4 bases for V and 8 bases for J; bases not matched to a gene: 5. Germline-derived CDR1 and CDR2 are LNHDA and SQIVND (reference sequence). CDR3 sequence reads: CASSRDRVSGYTF. As DNA, the CDR3 is TGTGCCAGTAGTAGGGACAGGGTTAGCGGCTACACCTTC.

V usage is TRBV4-1 and J usage is TRBJ2-5; D perhaps matches TRBD1 (6 bases). The CDR3 contains 14 residues. Deletions cut 0 bases from V and 7 bases from J, with 12 bases between. The germline V gene encodes CDR1 MGHRA and CDR2 YSYEKL. The CDR3 loop is CASSQETGFGTQYF. DNA for the CDR3: TGCGCCAGCAGCCAAGAAACAGGGTTCGGGACCCAGTACTTC.

The CDR3 nucleotides read TGTGCCAGCAGTTACGGCCAAGAGACCCAGTACTTC. This codes for CASSYGQETQYF. The J gene is TRBJ2-5, the V gene TRBV6-2 or TRBV6-3, with unresolved D. With 2 bases removed from V and 1 base from J, the gap between germline ends came to 2 bases. Germline loops: CDR1 MNHEY, CDR2 SVGEGT. CDR3 length: 12 amino acids.

The gene calls are TRBV5-6 and TRBJ2-7, with D perhaps being TRBD1 or TRBD2 (5 bases each). The germline V gene has CDR1 SGHDT and CDR2 YYEEEE. Trimming removed 3 bases at V and 1 base at J, with 14 bases between. The CDR3 spans 15 residues. DNA of the CDR3: TGTGCCAGCAGCTCCCTGGGACCTAAGTCCTACGAGCAGTACTTC. It codes for CASSSLGPKSYEQYF.

This clone was detected only a few times. V usage is TRBV11-2 and J usage is TRBJ2-5; either TRBD1 or TRBD2 may supply D (6 bases each). CDR1 SGHAT and CDR2 FQNNGV come from the germline V gene. CDR3 size: 15 residues. Trimming took 5 bases from V and 1 from J, leaving 14 bases between them. The CDR3 protein is CASSPRDTPQETQYF. The DNA for the CDR3 is TGTGCCAGCAGCCCGCGGGACACCCCCCAAGAGACCCAGTACTTC.

This clone was found a few times. The genes are TRBV7-2 and TRBJ2-5; 9 nucleotides agree with TRBD1. J was trimmed by 2 bases and V by 5 bases; bases with no gene match: 3. Germline V gene sequence: CDR1 SGHTA, CDR2 FQGNSA. The CDR3 consists of 14 residues. The CDR3 protein is CASSPQGAQETQYF. CDR3 in DNA: TGTGCCAGCAGCCCACAGGGGGCACAAGAGACCCAGTACTTC.

This chain connects TRBV9 to TRBJ2-2; D is tentatively TRBD1 or TRBD2 (5 bases each). The germline gives CDR1 SGDLS, CDR2 YYNGEE. This CDR3 is built from 17 residues. The V end lost 4 bases, the J end lost 0 bases, and 16 bases lay between the germline ends. Written as DNA, the CDR3 is TGTGCCAGCAGCCCCGGGACCGTGGCGGCGAACACCGGGGAGCTGTTTTTT. It translates to CASSPGTVAANTGELFF.

This chain links TRBV9 with TRBJ2-3; 15 positions agree with TRBD2. Germline V gene lookup returns CDR1 SGDLS and CDR2 YYNGEE. This CDR3 is built from 20 residues. J was trimmed by 0 bases and V by 4 bases; bases with no gene match: 12. The chain's CDR3 is CASSLRIGLAGGTSTDTQYF. In DNA form, the CDR3 reads TGTGCCAGCAGCCTCCGAATAGGACTAGCGGGAGGGACAAGCACAGATACGCAGTATTTT.

This clone was counted between two and nine times. The chain combines TRBV5-8 with TRBJ1-2; D not certain. The CDR3 is made up of 15 amino acids. V was cut by 4 bases and J by 2 bases, with 15 bases left in between. Germline values: CDR1 SGHTS, CDR2 YDEGEE. CDR3 residues: CASSLRKGFNYGYTF. CDR3 coding DNA: TGTGCCAGCAGCCTTAGGAAGGGTTTCAACTATGGCTACACCTTC.

By proportion, this clone is medium-sized. V is TRBV6-4 and J is TRBJ2-2, with 12 bases lining up with TRBD2. Trimming at V came to 4 bases and at J to 3 bases, leaving 0 bases not matched to a gene. Germline CDR1 MRHNA, CDR2 SNTAGT. This CDR3 has 15 residues. The DNA for the CDR3 is TGTGCCAGCAGTGGACTAGCGGGAGACACCGGGGAGCTGTTTTTT. It encodes CASSGLAGDTGELFF.

V gene TRBV18 combines with J gene TRBJ1-1; D perhaps matches TRBD1 (6 bases). V was trimmed by 1 base and J by 5 bases, leaving 14 bases between them. CDR3 length: 15 amino acids. Germline CDR1 reads KGHSH; CDR2 reads LQKENI. The CDR3 spells CASSPRQASGTEAFF. The CDR3 DNA sequence: TGTGCCAGCTCACCACGACAGGCCTCGGGGACTGAAGCTTTCTTT.

The chain recombines TRBV3-1 (or the pseudogene TRBV3-2) with TRBJ1-4, with TRBD1 identical over 9 bases. V lost 4 bases, J lost 11 bases, and 5 bases stayed unmatched. CDR3 length: 13 residues. CDR1 is LGHDT and CDR2 is YNNKEL in the germline V gene (reference sequence). CDR3 loop: CASSRDRVDKLFF. The CDR3 bases are TGTGCCAGCAGCCGGGACAGGGTAGACAAACTGTTTTTT.

This clone came up a few times. The V gene is TRBV27, the J gene TRBJ2-1; D might be TRBD2 (6 bases). The CDR3 spans 15 residues. V was clipped by 6 bases and J by 2 bases, with 14 bases between them. CDR1 MNHEY and CDR2 SMNVEV come from the germline V gene (reference sequence). DNA for the CDR3: TGTGCCAGCAGCGATGGGGACTTAGCCTACAATGAGCAGTTCTTC. Translated, it gives CASSDGDLAYNEQFF.

This chain links TRBV28 with TRBJ1-2; D gene unclear. There are 17 residues in the CDR3. Germline values: CDR1 MDHEN, CDR2 SYDVKM. Trimming cost V 4 bases and J 5 bases, with 23 bases left between them. CDR3 sequence: CASSSPRSFPHGYGYTF. As DNA, the CDR3 is TGTGCCAGCAGTTCTCCAAGATCTTTCCCACACGGATATGGCTACACCTTC.

The genes are TRBV7-9 and TRBJ1-5, with D possibly TRBD1 on 6 matching bases. Germline-derived CDR1 and CDR2 are SEHNR and FQNEAQ (reference sequence). This CDR3 comprises 15 residues. V was trimmed by 0 bases and J by 5 bases, leaving 11 bases between them. CDR3 in DNA: TGTGCCAGCAGCTTAGCGGGGGCGCAGGATCAGCCCCAGCATTTT. Amino acids: CASSLAGAQDQPQHF.

DNA of the CDR3: TGTGCCAGCAGCGTAGTAAGGGTAAAGGTTGAAGCTTTCTTT. Amino acid sequence: CASSVVRVKVEAFF. The chain employs TRBV9 and TRBJ1-1; D gene ambiguous. V dropped 0 bases and J dropped 7 bases, with 13 bases sitting between them. The germline V gene encodes CDR1 SGDLS and CDR2 YYNGEE. CDR3 length equals 14 residues.

V and J are TRBV24-1 and TRBJ1-2; 11 bases match TRBD1. The germline V gene encodes CDR1 KGHDR and CDR2 SFDVKD. The ends lost 3 bases at V and 8 bases at J; junction bases unmatched: 13. The CDR3 loop spans 17 amino acids. CDR3: CATSDGRWDRGVRGYTF. Here the CDR3 DNA reads TGTGCCACCAGTGATGGGCGCTGGGACAGGGGGGTAAGGGGCTACACCTTC.

The rearrangement links TRBV5-5 to TRBJ2-2; the match to TRBD2 covers 8 bases. The CDR3 runs to 16 residues. Per germline, CDR1 SGHKS and CDR2 YYEKEE (reference sequence). V gave up 5 bases and J gave up 6 bases; unmatched junction bases: 12. The CDR3 DNA reads TGTGCCAGCAGTGTGGCAGGACTAGCTTCTCCCGGGGAGCTGTTTTTT. It encodes CASSVAGLASPGELFF.

The rearrangement links TRBV10-3 to TRBJ2-2; D unresolved. V dropped 11 bases and J dropped 7 bases, with 14 bases sitting between them. The CDR3 sequence is 12 residues long. Germline V gives CDR1 ENHRY, CDR2 SYGVKD. CDR3 nucleotide sequence: TGTGCCGCTCGACCCATGGGCGGGGAGCTGTTTTTT. It encodes CAARPMGGELFF.

This sequence joins TRBV7-6 and TRBJ2-2; 8 bases are shared with TRBD1. V lost 6 bases to trimming and J lost 2 bases; unmatched junction nucleotides: 8. Looked up from germline, CDR1 is SGHVS and CDR2 is FNYEAQ. The CDR3 sequence is 16 residues long. The CDR3 protein is CASRKTGGGNTGELFF. The CDR3 region has the DNA TGTGCCAGCAGAAAAACAGGGGGTGGAAACACCGGGGAGCTGTTTTTT.

The CDR3 nucleotides are TGTGCCAGCAGCTCCTCCGGGACAGGGGGGGCTGGCTACACCTTC. Amino acid sequence: CASSSSGTGGAGYTF. The chain uses TRBV7-9 and TRBJ1-2; 11 bases are a match to TRBD1. Germline V lookup: CDR1 SEHNR, CDR2 FQNEAQ (reference sequence). V lost 4 bases to trimming and J lost 7 bases; unmatched junction nucleotides: 8. The CDR3 loop spans 15 amino acids. Full variable domain (missing parts from reference TRBV7-9 and TRBJ1-2): DTGVSQNPRHKITKRGQNVTFRCDPISEHNRLYWYRQTLGQGPEFLTYFQNEAQLEKSRLLSDRFSAERPKGSFSTLEIQRTEQGDSAMYLCASSSSGTGGAGYTFGSGTRLTVV.